Detailed here is one T cell receptor (beta chain). V was clipped by 5 bases and J by 6 bases; unmatched bases: 10. CDR3 length equals 16 residues. From germline, CDR1 is SGHVS and CDR2 FNYEAQ. Original processing notes: Counts of nucleated cells, estimated from reference gene primer amplification, were obtained. The table came from immunoSEQ multiplex PCR; TCRdb's copy has only in-frame clones and leaves some out. That table supplies the V and J calls and clone size; D and trimming were determined from the DNA. The data show around 270,000 clones, about 89% seen once. The data derive from a study of blood T cell repertoires in COVID-19. Study at large: Whether acute or convalescent, the COVID-19 samples came from the United States, Italy and Spain. PBMCs, B-cell-depleted T cells, or T cells were the source of the cDNA or gDNA that made up the material.

This receptor was taken from a man aged 40-49 years who had recovered from COVID-19. The V gene is TRBV7-6, the J gene TRBJ1-5, with 10 bases that match TRBD1. Material: peripheral blood. In DNA, the CDR3 is TGTGCCAGCAGCCCGCGGACAGGGGGGACAATTCAGCCCCAGCATTTT. The encoded protein is CASSPRTGGTIQPQHF.